This T cell receptor beta chain was documented in a study of graft-versus-host responses after intestinal transplantation. About this clone itself: Its cognate antigen is unknown.

General study points: Recipient bone marrow held GvH clones, some seen earlier in ileum or blood.

Produced via immunoSEQ multiplex PCR; TCRdb's table is partial and in-frame only. The sample consists of about 94,000 clones, more than 85% of them appearing once. This CDR3 contains 13 residues. CDR1 and CDR2 (germline): SGHTA, FQGTGA. Trimming cost V 4 bases and J 2 bases, with 7 bases left between them. The TCR was taken from a human donor who received an intestinal transplant. This chain links TRBV7-3 with TRBJ2-3; D remains unclear. Specimen: unstimulated CD8+ T cells sorted from spleen or lymph node cells, collected before intestinal transplant. The CDR3 sequence is CASSSVITDTQYF. For the CDR3, the DNA is TGTGCCAGCAGCTCCGTTATCACAGATACGCAGTATTTT.